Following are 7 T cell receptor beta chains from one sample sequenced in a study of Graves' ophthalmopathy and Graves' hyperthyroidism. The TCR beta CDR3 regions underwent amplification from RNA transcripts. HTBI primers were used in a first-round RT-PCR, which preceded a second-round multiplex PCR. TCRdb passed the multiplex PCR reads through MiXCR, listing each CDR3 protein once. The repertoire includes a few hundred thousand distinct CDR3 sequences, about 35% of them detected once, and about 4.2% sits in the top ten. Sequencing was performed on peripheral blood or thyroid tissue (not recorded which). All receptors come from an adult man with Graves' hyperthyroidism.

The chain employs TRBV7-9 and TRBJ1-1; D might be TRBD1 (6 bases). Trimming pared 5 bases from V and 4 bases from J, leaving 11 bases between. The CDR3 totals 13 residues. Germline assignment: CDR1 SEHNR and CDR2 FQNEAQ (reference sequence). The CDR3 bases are TGTGCCAGCAGCCCCGGACAGCCCACTGAAGCTTTCTTT. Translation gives CASSPGQPTEAFF.

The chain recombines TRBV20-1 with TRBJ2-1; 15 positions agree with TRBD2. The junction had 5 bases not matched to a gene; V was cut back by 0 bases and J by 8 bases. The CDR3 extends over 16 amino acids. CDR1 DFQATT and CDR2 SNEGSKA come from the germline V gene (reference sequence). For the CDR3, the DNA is TGCAGTGCTAGAGATGGGGGACTAGCGGGGGGCTATGAGCAGTTCTTC. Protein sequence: CSARDGGLAGGYEQFF.

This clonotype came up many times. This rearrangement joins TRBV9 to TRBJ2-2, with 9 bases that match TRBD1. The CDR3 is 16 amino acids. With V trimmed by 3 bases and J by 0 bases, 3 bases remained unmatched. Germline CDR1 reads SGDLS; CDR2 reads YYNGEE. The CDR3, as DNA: TGTGCCAGCAGCGGACGACAGGGGGCGAACACCGGGGAGCTGTTTTTT. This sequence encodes CASSGRQGANTGELFF.

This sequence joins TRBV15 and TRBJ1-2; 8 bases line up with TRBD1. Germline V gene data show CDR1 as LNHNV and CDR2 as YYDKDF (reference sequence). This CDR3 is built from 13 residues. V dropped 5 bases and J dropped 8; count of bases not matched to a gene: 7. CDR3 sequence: CATSSGQGWGYTF. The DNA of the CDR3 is TGTGCCACCAGCTCTGGACAGGGATGGGGCTACACCTTC.

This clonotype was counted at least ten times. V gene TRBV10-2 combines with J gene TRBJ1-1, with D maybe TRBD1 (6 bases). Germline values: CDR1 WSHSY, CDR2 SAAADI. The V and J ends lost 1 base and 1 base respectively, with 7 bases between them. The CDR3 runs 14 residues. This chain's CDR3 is CASSELGANTEAFF. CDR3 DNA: TGCGCCAGCAGTGAGTTGGGGGCGAACACTGAAGCTTTCTTT.

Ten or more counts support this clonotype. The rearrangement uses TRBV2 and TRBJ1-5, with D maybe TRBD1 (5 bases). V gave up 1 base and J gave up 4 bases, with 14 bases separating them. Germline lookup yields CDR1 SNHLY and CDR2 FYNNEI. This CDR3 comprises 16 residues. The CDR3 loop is CASSEDRTQHNQPQHF. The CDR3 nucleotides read TGTGCCAGCAGTGAAGATCGGACACAACATAATCAGCCCCAGCATTTT. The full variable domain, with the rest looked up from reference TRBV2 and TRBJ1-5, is EPEVTQTPSHQVTQMGQEVILRCVPISNHLYFYWYRQILGQKVEFLVSFYNNEISEKSEIFDDQFSVERPDGSNFTLKIRSTKLEDSAMYFCASSEDRTQHNQPQHFGDGTRLSIL.

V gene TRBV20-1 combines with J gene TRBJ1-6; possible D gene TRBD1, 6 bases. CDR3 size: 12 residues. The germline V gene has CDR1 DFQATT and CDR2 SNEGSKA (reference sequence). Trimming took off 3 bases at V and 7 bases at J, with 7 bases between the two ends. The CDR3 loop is CSASQGNSPLHF. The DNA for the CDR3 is TGCAGTGCTAGTCAGGGGAATTCACCCCTCCACTTT.